What follows are 24 T cell receptor beta chains derived from one specimen sequenced in a study of fetal regulatory T cell absence and autoimmunity. Libraries were prepared by immunoSEQ multiplex PCR; TCRdb keeps only in-frame clonotypes and omits some of them. This table holds 95,000 to 100,000 clones, roughly 70% found once. Source material: pancreas tissue. The receptors originated from a male donor with IPEX syndrome.

The table lists this clone with a few counts. The J gene is TRBJ1-2, the V gene TRBV6-7; 11 positions match TRBD1. TRBV6-7 is placed among ORFs of uncertain function. V shed 5 bases, J shed 8 bases, and the junction held 7 bases outside the gene matches. The length of the CDR3 is 14 residues. CDR3 protein: CASSHRTGGDGYTF. For the CDR3, the DNA is TGTGCCAGCAGTCACCGGACAGGGGGCGACGGCTACACCTTC.

The chain is built from TRBV19 and TRBJ2-1; D may be TRBD2 (5 bases). With 7 bases removed from V and 1 base from J, the gap between germline ends came to 8 bases. Germline CDR1 LNHDA, CDR2 SQIVND (reference sequence). The CDR3 length is 13 residues. CDR3 sequence reads: CASIGISYNEQFF. The CDR3 DNA sequence: TGTGCCAGTATCGGGATTTCCTACAATGAGCAGTTCTTC. The whole variable domain, remainder taken from reference TRBV19 and TRBJ2-1, is DGGITQSPKYLFRKEGQNVTLSCEQNLNHDAMYWYRQDPGQGLRLIYYSQIVNDFQKGDIAEGYSVSREKKESFPLTVTSAQKNPTAFYLCASIGISYNEQFFGPGTRLTVL.

The rearrangement links TRBV6-9 to TRBJ1-1, with D uncertain. V was clipped by 3 bases and J by 1 base, with 6 bases between them. In germline, CDR1 is MNHGY, CDR2 SVAAGI. The CDR3 is made up of 13 amino acids. The CDR3 is CASSYAANTEAFF. CDR3 DNA: TGTGCCAGCAGTTACGCGGCGAACACTGAAGCTTTCTTT.

The V and J genes are TRBV14 and TRBJ2-7; possibly TRBD1 for D (5 bases). The length of the CDR3 is 15 residues. V shed 4 bases and J shed 2 bases, with 15 bases lying between them. Germline V gene sequence: CDR1 SGHDN, CDR2 FVKESK. This CDR3 is CASSPIDSYPYEQYF. The CDR3 region has the DNA TGTGCCAGCAGCCCCATTGACAGCTATCCCTACGAGCAGTACTTC.

The chain is built from TRBV5-1 and TRBJ2-3; D is unresolved. Germline loops: CDR1 SGHRS, CDR2 YFSETQ. V shed 0 bases and J shed 2 bases, with 10 bases lying between them. This CDR3 has 15 amino acids. CDR3 region: CASSLEGNPTDTQYF. The CDR3 region has the DNA TGCGCCAGCAGCTTGGAAGGGAACCCCACAGATACGCAGTATTTT.

The chain links TRBV29-1 to TRBJ1-2; D gene uncertain. Trimming took off 0 bases at V and 2 bases at J, with 7 bases between the two ends. In germline, CDR1 is SQVTM, CDR2 ANQGSEA. The CDR3 extends over 13 amino acids. The CDR3 DNA is TGCAGCGTTGAAGATAAAGGCAACTATGGCTACACCTTC. As protein: CSVEDKGNYGYTF.

This clone has only one observation. The chain has TRBV27 and TRBJ1-1, with TRBD1 matching over 9 bases. Per germline, CDR1 MNHEY and CDR2 SMNVEV (reference sequence). CDR3 length: 16 residues. V shed 9 bases and J 0 bases; nucleotides not matched to a gene: 11. The CDR3 is CASSAGTGYLNTEAFF. The CDR3 region has the DNA TGTGCCAGTAGCGCCGGGACAGGGTATCTGAACACTGAAGCTTTCTTT.

Of note for this clone: Other DNA sequences of this sample code for an identical CDR3. The rearrangement uses TRBV5-6 and TRBJ1-1; possibly TRBD1 for D (6 bases). The V end lost 2 bases, the J end lost 1 base, and 9 bases lay between the germline ends. This CDR3 contains 14 residues. The germline V gene encodes CDR1 SGHDT and CDR2 YYEEEE. The CDR3 coding sequence is TGTGCCAGCAGCTTACCGGGACAGAACACTGAAGCTTTCTTT. This encodes CASSLPGQNTEAFF.

The chain carries TRBV5-6 and TRBJ1-2; no reliable D call. Germline V gene sequence: CDR1 SGHDT, CDR2 YYEEEE. The CDR3 extends over 15 amino acids. Trimming took off 0 bases at V and 8 bases at J, with 17 bases between the two ends. CDR3 protein: CASSLAGSFLKGYTF. The CDR3 bases are TGTGCCAGCAGCTTGGCTGGGTCTTTCCTAAAAGGCTACACCTTC.

The sample holds a few counts of this clone. At one of its ends the junction is not consistent with the germline gene, which may arise from a read error. The chain has TRBV25-1 and TRBJ1-2, with D maybe TRBD1 (5 bases). Per germline, CDR1 MGHDK and CDR2 SYGVNS. The CDR3 is made up of 13 amino acids. The CDR3 DNA sequence: TGTGCCAGCTCACCGGGACCTAAGTATGGCTACACCTTC. Encoded protein: CASSPGPKYGYTF.

The chain is built from TRBV29-1 and TRBJ1-4; D is unclear. Between the trimmed V and J ends, which lost 6 bases and 5 bases, there was a span of 10 bases. Per the germline V gene, CDR1 is SQVTM and CDR2 is ANQGSEA. This CDR3 is built from 12 residues. The CDR3 DNA is TGCAGCGTAGCAGACATCAATGAAAAACTGTTTTTT. It codes for CSVADINEKLFF.

The chain couples TRBV11-3 to TRBJ1-1; perhaps TRBD1 as D (5 bases). This CDR3 comprises 12 residues. The germline gives CDR1 SGHNT, CDR2 YENEEA. V was cut by 5 bases and J by 7 bases, with 11 bases left in between. As DNA, the CDR3 is TGTGCCAGCAGCGGGCAGGGTGGTGAAGCTTTCTTT. It yields the protein CASSGQGGEAFF.

The chain has TRBV29-1 and TRBJ1-1; D gene unclear. Trimming left V 6 bases short and J 1 base short, with 12 bases between. The CDR3 runs to 13 residues. The V gene's germline CDR1 is SQVTM and CDR2 ANQGSEA. Here the CDR3 DNA reads TGCAGCGTCAGAGGGCGGTCGAACACTGAAGCTTTCTTT. This codes for CSVRGRSNTEAFF.

This chain uses TRBV27 with TRBJ1-3, with a tentative D call TRBD1 (6 bases). The CDR3 has 19 amino acids. V lost 5 bases and J 4 bases, leaving 27 bases between the germline ends. The V gene's germline CDR1 is MNHEY and CDR2 SMNVEV (reference sequence). This chain's CDR3 is CASSLRLPSGQLSGNTIYF. DNA for the CDR3: TGTGCCAGCAGTCTCCGTTTGCCCTCCGGACAGTTGTCCGGAAACACCATATATTTT.

This clone has just one count. The CDR3 DNA reads as TGTGCCAGCAGCCAGAGGTATAGCGGGAGCAGGATTGAGCAGTTCTTC. Its translation: CASSQRYSGSRIEQFF. V usage is TRBV14 and J usage is TRBJ2-1, with 9 bases matching TRBD2. CDR1 SGHDN and CDR2 FVKESK come from the germline V gene. The V gene end was trimmed by 3 bases and the J gene end by 9 bases; junction bases not matched to a gene: 12. This CDR3 spans 16 amino acids.

The rearrangement links TRBV4-2 to TRBJ2-3; 8 nucleotides align to TRBD2. V was clipped by 0 bases and J by 4 bases; unmatched bases: 3. Per germline, CDR1 LGHNA and CDR2 YNFKEQ. The CDR3 extends over 15 amino acids. The CDR3 DNA follows: TGTGCCAGCAGCCAAGAAGGAGCGGGAGCAGATACGCAGTATTTT. This gives the protein CASSQEGAGADTQYF.

The chain has TRBV6-4 and TRBJ2-7, with no clear D. The CDR3 length is 18 residues. Germline CDR1 and CDR2: MRHNA and SNTAGT. V lost 0 bases and J 3 bases, leaving 21 bases between the germline ends. DNA of the CDR3: TGTGCCAGCAGTGACTCGTATGATCCTGTGCAGCGCCTCTACGAGCAGTACTTC. Residues: CASSDSYDPVQRLYEQYF.

This clone was observed a few times. The chain uses TRBV7-9 and TRBJ1-2; the D is unclear. There are 14 residues in the CDR3. Germline V CDR1 and CDR2: SEHNR, FQNEAQ (reference sequence). Trimming took 1 base from V and 3 from J, leaving 9 bases between them. The CDR3 is CASSLGRVHYGYTF. CDR3 in DNA: TGTGCCAGCAGCTTAGGGCGGGTTCACTATGGCTACACCTTC.

The V and J genes are TRBV5-4 and TRBJ2-1; 7 bases are shared with TRBD2. The CDR3 contains 14 residues. Germline assignment: CDR1 SGHNT and CDR2 YYREEE (reference sequence). The V segment lost 2 bases and the J segment 8 bases; nucleotides outside the gene matches: 7. The CDR3 reads CASSLGLERHEQFF. DNA of the CDR3: TGTGCCAGCAGCTTAGGACTAGAGAGACATGAGCAGTTCTTC.

The chain recombines TRBV1 with TRBJ1-2. TRBV1 is a pseudogene. The CDR3 length is 16 residues. CDR3 coding DNA: TGCACCAGCAGCCAAGAGTGGGTAGACCCCAACTATGGCTACACCTTC. Amino acids: CTSSQEWVDPNYGYTF.

The rearrangement links TRBV5-1 to TRBJ2-7; D unresolved. Germline loops: CDR1 SGHRS, CDR2 YFSETQ. The CDR3 sequence is 13 residues long. V was clipped by 0 bases and J by 4 bases, with 8 bases between them. This CDR3 is CASSLVPLYEQYF. The CDR3 DNA sequence: TGCGCCAGCAGCTTGGTACCCCTTTACGAGCAGTACTTC.

The chain is built from TRBV10-1 and TRBJ1-4; weak D call: TRBD1 (6 bases). With 6 bases removed from V and 4 bases from J, the gap between germline ends came to 21 bases. This CDR3 contains 17 residues. Germline V lookup: CDR1 WNHNN, CDR2 SYGVQD (reference sequence). The CDR3 DNA reads TGCGCCAGCAGGTCCCTTTCTTTGACAGGATTTAATGAAAAACTGTTTTTT. It specifies CASRSLSLTGFNEKLFF.

The chain couples TRBV30 to TRBJ2-5; D not certain. The CDR3 extends over 14 amino acids. Looked up from germline, CDR1 is GTSNPN and CDR2 is SVGIG (reference sequence). Trimming removed 4 bases from V and 5 bases from J, with 17 bases in between. CDR3 sequence reads: CAWNPDPYGETQYF. CDR3 bases: TGTGCCTGGAACCCGGACCCGTATGGGGAGACCCAGTACTTC.

CDR3: CASSDPWTAGRTQYF. CDR3 in DNA: TGTGCCAGCAGTGACCCGTGGACTGCTGGGAGGACCCAGTACTTC. The V call is TRBV2, the J call TRBJ2-5; D might be TRBD2 (5 bases). Trimming removed 3 bases at V and 7 bases at J, with 18 bases between. Germline loops: CDR1 SNHLY, CDR2 FYNNEI. The CDR3 runs to 15 residues.